The entry below gives a single T cell receptor (beta chain) sequence along with its context. Its antigen is as yet unknown. This sample was included in a study of T cell responses to AZD1222 COVID-19 vaccine. Study-level findings and limits: It should be noted that donors were predominantly white British and more often female, and clonal diversity was possibly underestimated.

CDR3 length: 16 residues. J was trimmed by 6 bases and V by 3 bases; bases with no gene match: 12. The V gene's germline CDR1 is KGHSH and CDR2 LQKENI. The assay was immunoSEQ multiplex PCR, and TCRdb's table has in-frame clones only and misses some. The data show 100,000 to 150,000 clones, 70% to 90% seen once. This receptor was identified in an adult in good health. Sequencing used peripheral blood, obtained on day 0 of AZD1222 vaccination. The chain is built from TRBV18 and TRBJ1-1; 8 bases line up with TRBD1. As DNA, the CDR3 is TGTGCCAGCTCACCCAGGGTAGACAGGGGTGCCGCTGAAGCTTTCTTT. Protein: CASSPRVDRGAAEAFF.